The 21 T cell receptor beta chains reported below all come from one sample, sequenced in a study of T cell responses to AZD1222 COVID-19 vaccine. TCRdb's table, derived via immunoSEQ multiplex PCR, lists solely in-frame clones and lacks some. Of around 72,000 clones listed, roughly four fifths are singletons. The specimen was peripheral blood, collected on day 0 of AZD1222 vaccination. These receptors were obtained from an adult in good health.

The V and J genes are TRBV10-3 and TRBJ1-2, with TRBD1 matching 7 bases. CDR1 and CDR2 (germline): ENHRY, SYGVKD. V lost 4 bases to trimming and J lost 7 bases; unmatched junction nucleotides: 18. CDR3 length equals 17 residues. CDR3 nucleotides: TGTGCCATCAGTGTAAAAAAGGAAAACAGGGGCGTTCCTGGCTACACCTTC. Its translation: CAISVKKENRGVPGYTF.

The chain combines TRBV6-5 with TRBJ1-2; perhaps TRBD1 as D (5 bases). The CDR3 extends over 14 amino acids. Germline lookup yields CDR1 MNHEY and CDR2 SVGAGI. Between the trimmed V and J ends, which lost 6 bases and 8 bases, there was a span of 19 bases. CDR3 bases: TGTGCCAGCAGCCTTGGAGTCCAGGGAGTCGGCTACACCTTC. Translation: CASSLGVQGVGYTF.

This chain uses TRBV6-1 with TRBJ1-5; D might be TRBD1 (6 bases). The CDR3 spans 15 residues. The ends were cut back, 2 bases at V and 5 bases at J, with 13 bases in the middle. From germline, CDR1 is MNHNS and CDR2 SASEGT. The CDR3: CASSESVTGYQPQHF. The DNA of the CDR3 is TGTGCCAGCAGTGAATCGGTGACAGGTTATCAGCCCCAGCATTTT.

Here the CDR3 reads CASRRGLGEQYF. CDR3 coding DNA: TGTGCCAGCAGGAGGGGGCTGGGCGAGCAGTACTTC. This chain connects TRBV2 to TRBJ2-7, with 7 nucleotides matching TRBD1. With V trimmed by 6 bases and J by 6 bases, 5 bases remained unmatched. Germline V CDR1 and CDR2: SNHLY, FYNNEI. The CDR3 contains 12 residues. The complete variable domain, with remaining parts taken from reference TRBV2 and TRBJ2-7, reads EPEVTQTPSHQVTQMGQEVILRCVPISNHLYFYWYRQILGQKVEFLVSFYNNEISEKSEIFDDQFSVERPDGSNFTLKIRSTKLEDSAMYFCASRRGLGEQYFGPGTRLTVT.

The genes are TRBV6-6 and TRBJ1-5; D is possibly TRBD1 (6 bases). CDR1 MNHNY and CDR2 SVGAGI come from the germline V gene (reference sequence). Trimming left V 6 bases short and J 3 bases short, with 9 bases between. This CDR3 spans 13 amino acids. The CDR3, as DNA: TGTGCCAGCAGGAGACAGGACAATCAGCCCCAGCATTTT. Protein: CASRRQDNQPQHF.

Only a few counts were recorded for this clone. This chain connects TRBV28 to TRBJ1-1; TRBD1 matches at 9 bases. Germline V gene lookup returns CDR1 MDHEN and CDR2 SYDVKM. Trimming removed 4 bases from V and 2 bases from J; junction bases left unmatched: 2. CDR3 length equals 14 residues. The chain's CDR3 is CASSSTGGNTEAFF. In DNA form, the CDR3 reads TGTGCCAGCAGTTCGACAGGGGGAAACACTGAAGCTTTCTTT.

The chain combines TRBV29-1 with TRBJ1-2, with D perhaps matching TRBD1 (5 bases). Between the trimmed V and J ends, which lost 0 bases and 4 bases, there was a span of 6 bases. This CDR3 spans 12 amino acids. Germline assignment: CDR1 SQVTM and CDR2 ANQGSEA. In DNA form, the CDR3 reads TGCAGCGTTGAAGATCAGGGCTATGGCTACACCTTC. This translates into CSVEDQGYGYTF.

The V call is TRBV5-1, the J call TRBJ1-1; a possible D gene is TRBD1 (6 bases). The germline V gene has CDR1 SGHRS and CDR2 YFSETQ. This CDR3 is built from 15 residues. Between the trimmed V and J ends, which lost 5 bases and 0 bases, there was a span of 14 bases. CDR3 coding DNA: TGCGCCAGCAGACTAAACAGGGACATGAACACTGAAGCTTTCTTT. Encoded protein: CASRLNRDMNTEAFF.

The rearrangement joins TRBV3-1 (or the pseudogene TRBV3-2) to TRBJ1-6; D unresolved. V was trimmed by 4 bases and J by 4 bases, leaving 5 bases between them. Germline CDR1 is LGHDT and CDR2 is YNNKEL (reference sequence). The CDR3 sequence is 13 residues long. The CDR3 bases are TGTGCCAGCAGCCGAGAGTATAATTCACCCCTCCACTTT. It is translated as CASSREYNSPLHF.

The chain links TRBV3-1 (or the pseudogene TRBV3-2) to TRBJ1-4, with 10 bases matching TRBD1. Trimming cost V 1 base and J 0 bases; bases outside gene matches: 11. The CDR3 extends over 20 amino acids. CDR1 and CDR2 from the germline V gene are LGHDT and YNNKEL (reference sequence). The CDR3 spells CASSQGVPGQGFATNEKLFF. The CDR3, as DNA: TGTGCCAGCAGCCAAGGGGTTCCGGGACAGGGGTTCGCAACTAATGAAAAACTGTTTTTT.

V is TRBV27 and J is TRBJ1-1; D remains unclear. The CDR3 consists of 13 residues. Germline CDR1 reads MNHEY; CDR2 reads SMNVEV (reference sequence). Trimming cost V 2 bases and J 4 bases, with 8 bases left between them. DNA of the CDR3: TGTGCCAGCAGTTTAAGCTCGACCACTGAAGCTTTCTTT. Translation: CASSLSSTTEAFF.

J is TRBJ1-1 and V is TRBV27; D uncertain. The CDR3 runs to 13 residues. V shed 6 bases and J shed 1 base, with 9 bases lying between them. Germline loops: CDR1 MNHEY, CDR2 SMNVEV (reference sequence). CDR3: CASRQNRNTEAFF. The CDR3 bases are TGTGCCAGCAGACAAAACAGGAACACTGAAGCTTTCTTT.

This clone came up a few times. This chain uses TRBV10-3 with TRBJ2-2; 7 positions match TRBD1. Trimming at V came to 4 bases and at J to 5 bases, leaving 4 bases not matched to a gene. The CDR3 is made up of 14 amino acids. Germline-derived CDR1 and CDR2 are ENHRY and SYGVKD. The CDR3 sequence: CAISVVGQTGELFF. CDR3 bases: TGTGCCATCAGTGTTGTGGGACAGACCGGGGAGCTGTTTTTT.

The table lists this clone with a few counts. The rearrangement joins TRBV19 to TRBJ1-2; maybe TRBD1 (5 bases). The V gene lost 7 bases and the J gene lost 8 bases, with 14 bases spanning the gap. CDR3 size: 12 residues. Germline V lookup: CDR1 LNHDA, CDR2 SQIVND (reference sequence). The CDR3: CASTAGGAGYTF. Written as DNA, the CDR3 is TGTGCCAGTACCGCGGGAGGGGCAGGCTACACCTTC.

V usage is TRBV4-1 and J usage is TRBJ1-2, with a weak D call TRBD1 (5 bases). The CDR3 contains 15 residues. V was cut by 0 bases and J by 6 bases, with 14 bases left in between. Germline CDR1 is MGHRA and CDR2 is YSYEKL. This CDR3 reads CASSQEPGSRDGYTF. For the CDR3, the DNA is TGCGCCAGCAGCCAAGAGCCAGGGAGTAGGGATGGCTACACCTTC.

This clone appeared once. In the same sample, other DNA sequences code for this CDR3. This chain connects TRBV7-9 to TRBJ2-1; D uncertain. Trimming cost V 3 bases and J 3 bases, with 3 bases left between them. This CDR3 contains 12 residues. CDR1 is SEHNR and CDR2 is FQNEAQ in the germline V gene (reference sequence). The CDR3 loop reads CASSLGYNEQFF. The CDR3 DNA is TGTGCCAGCAGCTTGGGCTACAATGAGCAGTTCTTC.

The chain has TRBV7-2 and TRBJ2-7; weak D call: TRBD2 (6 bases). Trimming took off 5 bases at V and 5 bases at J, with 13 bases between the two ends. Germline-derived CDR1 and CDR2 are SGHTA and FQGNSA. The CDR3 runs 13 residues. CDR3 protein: CASSPYWGDEQYF. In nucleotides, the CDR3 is TGTGCCAGCAGCCCTTATTGGGGGGACGAGCAGTACTTC.

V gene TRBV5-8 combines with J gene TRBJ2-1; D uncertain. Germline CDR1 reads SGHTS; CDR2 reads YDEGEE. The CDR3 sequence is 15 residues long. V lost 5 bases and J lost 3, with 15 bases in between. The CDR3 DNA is TGTGCCAGCAGTGGTATAGTTTTGCTCTACAATGAGCAGTTCTTC. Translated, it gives CASSGIVLLYNEQFF.

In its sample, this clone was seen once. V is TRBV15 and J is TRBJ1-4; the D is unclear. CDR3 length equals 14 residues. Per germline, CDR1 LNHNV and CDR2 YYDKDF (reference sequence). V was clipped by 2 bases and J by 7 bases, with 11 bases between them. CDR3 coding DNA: TGTGCCACCAGCAGAACCGACGGAATTGAAAAACTGTTTTTT. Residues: CATSRTDGIEKLFF. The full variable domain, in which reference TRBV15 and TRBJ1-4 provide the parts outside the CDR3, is DAMVIQNPRYQVTQFGKPVTLSCSQTLNHNVMYWYQQKSSQAPKLLFHYYDKDFNNEADTPDNFQSRRPNTSFCFLDIRSPGLGDTAMYLCATSRTDGIEKLFFGSGTQLSVL.

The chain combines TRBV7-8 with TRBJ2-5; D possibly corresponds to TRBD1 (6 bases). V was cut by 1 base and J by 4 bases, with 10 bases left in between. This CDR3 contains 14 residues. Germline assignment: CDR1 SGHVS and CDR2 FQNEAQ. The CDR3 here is CASSLVGRGETQYF. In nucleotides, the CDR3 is TGTGCCAGCAGCTTAGTCGGCAGGGGAGAGACCCAGTACTTC.

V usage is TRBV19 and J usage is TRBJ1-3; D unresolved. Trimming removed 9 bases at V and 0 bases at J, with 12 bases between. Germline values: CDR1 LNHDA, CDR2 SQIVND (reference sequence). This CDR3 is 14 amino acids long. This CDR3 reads CASTRELSGNTIYF. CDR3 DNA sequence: TGTGCCAGCACCCGGGAACTCTCTGGAAACACCATATATTTT.